This T cell receptor (beta chain) came from a study of blood T cell repertoires in COVID-19. Study information: From the United States, Italy and Spain came samples of acute and convalescent COVID-19. Sources were T cells, B-cell-depleted T cells, or PBMCs; the material itself was cDNA or gDNA.

To note about this clone: One end of the junction does not line up with germline, which may come from a read error.

Participants spanned ages about 18 to 100 years and resided in about two dozen US areas. Participants had their cohort set by participant-reported clinical history. This table comes from immunoSEQ multiplex PCR, and its TCRdb copy is limited to in-frame clones, with some not included. This sample carries 200,000 to 250,000 clones, around 87% of them seen once, and the ten largest clones take roughly 1.7%. This CDR3 region has 15 residues. Germline CDR1 SSHAT, CDR2 FNYEAQ (reference sequence). The specimen sequenced was PBMCs or T cells enriched from blood (not recorded which). The sequence derives from a woman aged 45-65 years who had recovered from COVID-19. The chain recombines TRBV7-7 with TRBJ2-7, with a weak D call TRBD1 (6 bases). The CDR3 region has the DNA TGTGCTAGCAGAGTTACAGGGAAGGAGTCCTACGAGCAGTACTTC. It is translated as CASRVTGKESYEQYF.